A single sample is the source of the 17 T cell receptor beta chains below, sequenced in a study of T-cell reconstitution after alpha-beta-depleted transplantation in children. The TCRbeta library incorporated unique molecular identifiers. TCRdb independently ran MiXCR on the PCR reads; one entry per CDR3 protein. The sample holds some 200,000 distinct CDR3 sequences; 11% are singletons and the top ten take roughly 27%. This sample comprised PBMCs, obtained before TCRalphabeta/CD19-depleted stem cell transplant. The source of these receptors is a child under two years old with acute myeloid leukemia, due to receive a stem cell transplant.

The chain recombines TRBV19 with TRBJ2-3; TRBD2 agrees at 11 bases. Germline V gene lookup returns CDR1 LNHDA and CDR2 SQIVND (reference sequence). The CDR3 has 15 amino acids. Trimming at V came to 3 bases and at J to 6 bases, leaving 5 bases not matched to a gene. The CDR3 sequence: CASSIRTSGSDTQYF. The CDR3, as DNA: TGTGCCAGTAGTATCCGGACTAGCGGGTCGGATACGCAGTATTTT.

The rearrangement links TRBV10-2 to TRBJ1-1; D is perhaps TRBD1 (5 bases). CDR1 and CDR2 from the germline V gene are WSHSY and SAAADI. The CDR3 runs to 13 residues. Deletions cut 6 bases from V and 6 bases from J, with 14 bases between. CDR3 nucleotide sequence: TGCGCCAGCAGACTTCGGGGGGGGGCTGAAGCTTTCTTT. It is translated as CASRLRGGAEAFF.

This clonotype has a count of ten or more. The V call is TRBV29-1, the J call TRBJ1-2; D call uncertain. Germline assignment: CDR1 SQVTM and CDR2 ANQGSEA. The CDR3 is 11 residues long. The CDR3 loop reads CTCLANYGYTF. The CDR3 DNA reads TGCACCTGCTTGGCAAACTATGGCTACACCTTC.

This clonotype was observed many times. V is TRBV7-2 and J is TRBJ2-1; D is ambiguous. V lost 5 bases and J lost 9, with 20 bases in between. Germline loops: CDR1 SGHTA, CDR2 FQGNSA. This CDR3 has 15 residues. CDR3 coding DNA: TGTGCCAGCAGCCCCCGGAGAGTGGACGTCGGTGAGCAGTTCTTC. Translated: CASSPRRVDVGEQFF.

This clonotype was counted ten times or more. The chain carries TRBV5-1 and TRBJ1-2; the D is unclear. The CDR3 loop spans 12 amino acids. Germline V gene lookup returns CDR1 SGHRS and CDR2 YFSETQ. Trimming pared 0 bases from V and 8 bases from J, leaving 8 bases between. The CDR3 loop is CASSLEREGYTF. The DNA for the CDR3 is TGCGCCAGCAGCTTGGAACGGGAGGGCTACACCTTC. The entire variable domain, with the rest obtained from reference TRBV5-1 and TRBJ1-2, is as follows: KAGVTQTPRYLIKTRGQQVTLSCSPISGHRSVSWYQQTPGQGLQFLFEYFSETQRNKGNFPGRFSGRQFSNSRSEMNVSTLELGDSALYLCASSLEREGYTFGSGTRLTVV.

This clonotype showed up many times. The J gene is TRBJ1-4, the V gene TRBV5-1; D may be TRBD1 (5 bases). From germline, CDR1 is SGHRS and CDR2 YFSETQ. V shed 5 bases and J shed 5 bases, with 10 bases lying between them. The CDR3 has 13 residues. CDR3 sequence reads: CASSTGQNEKLFF. The CDR3 DNA follows: TGCGCCAGCAGTACAGGCCAGAATGAAAAACTGTTTTTT.

This clonotype was observed many times. The gene calls are TRBV20-1 and TRBJ2-1; D gene ambiguous. Germline lookup yields CDR1 DFQATT and CDR2 SNEGSKA (reference sequence). Deletions cut 3 bases from V and 0 bases from J, with 12 bases between. CDR3 size: 15 residues. The CDR3 loop reads CSASGRTSSYNEQFF. The CDR3 DNA is TGCAGTGCTAGTGGGCGCACCAGCTCCTACAATGAGCAGTTCTTC.

This clonotype was recorded at least ten times. Here the CDR3 DNA reads TGCGCCAGCAGCACGAAGACAGGGGGCAGGGAGACCCAGTACTTC. Translation: CASSTKTGGRETQYF. The J gene is TRBJ2-5, the V gene TRBV5-1; 10 bases agree with TRBD1. Germline trimming cut 4 bases from V and 5 bases from J; bases unmatched to any gene: 8. CDR1 and CDR2 from the germline V gene are SGHRS and YFSETQ. CDR3 length: 15 residues.

Ten or more counts support this clonotype. This rearrangement joins TRBV5-1 to TRBJ1-1; D is perhaps TRBD1 (6 bases). The CDR3 spans 15 residues. V lost 0 bases and J lost 0, with 9 bases in between. CDR1 is SGHRS and CDR2 is YFSETQ in the germline V gene. CDR3 sequence reads: CASSLGRGMNTEAFF. The DNA for the CDR3 is TGCGCCAGCAGCTTGGGAAGGGGGATGAACACTGAAGCTTTCTTT.

This clonotype has a count of ten or more. This chain joins TRBV20-1 and TRBJ2-6; unclear D gene. V was trimmed by 6 bases and J by 0 bases, leaving 3 bases between them. CDR1 is DFQATT and CDR2 is SNEGSKA in the germline V gene (reference sequence). The CDR3 spans 12 residues. This CDR3 reads CSAFSGANVLTF. In DNA, the CDR3 is TGCAGTGCCTTCTCTGGGGCCAACGTCCTGACTTTC.

This clonotype was found a few times. This sequence may be a read error, since a much larger clone differs from it by one base. The chain uses TRBV19 and TRBJ1-1; TRBD1 matches at 7 bases. This CDR3 has 15 amino acids. With 6 bases clipped from V and 4 bases from J, the junction kept 11 bases outside the gene matches. The germline CDR1 and CDR2 sequences are LNHDA and SQIVND (reference sequence). The DNA of the CDR3 is TGTGCCAGTAGAACCGACAGGGCCCAGATCACTGAAGCTTTCTTT. Translation: CASRTDRAQITEAFF.

This clonotype was detected ten times or more. This chain uses TRBV7-8 with TRBJ2-7; 9 bases line up with TRBD2. The CDR3 has 16 residues. V lost 3 bases and J lost 1; bases outside the gene matches: 7. Germline V gene sequence: CDR1 SGHVS, CDR2 FQNEAQ. This chain's CDR3 is CASSFLAGFGSYEQYF. The CDR3 bases are TGTGCCAGCAGCTTTCTAGCGGGATTCGGTTCCTACGAGCAGTACTTC.

This clonotype has ten or more counts. The chain couples TRBV5-1 to TRBJ2-7, with D perhaps TRBD2 (5 bases). This CDR3 spans 15 amino acids. Trimming stripped 1 base from V and 7 bases from J, with 18 bases between. Germline CDR1 reads SGHRS; CDR2 reads YFSETQ. In DNA, the CDR3 is TGCGCCAGCAGCTTGTATGGCAGATCAGAGGGAGAGCAGTACTTC. Its protein product is CASSLYGRSEGEQYF.

Points on this clonotype: This may be a read error, as it is one base from a much larger clone. This chain joins TRBV11-2 and TRBJ1-1; possible D gene TRBD1, 5 bases. CDR1 is SGHAT and CDR2 is FQNNGV in the germline V gene. Trimming shortened V by 2 bases and J by 6 bases, and 28 bases separated the two germline ends. The CDR3 covers 19 residues. The CDR3 region is CASSLRATLGGSVASEAFF. The CDR3 DNA is TGTGCCAGCAGCTTAAGGGCCACATTGGGGGGGAGCGTGGCCTCTGAAGCTTTCTTT.

This clonotype appeared many times. Written as DNA, the CDR3 is TGTGCCAGCACCACACTAGCGGGGGTTCCCACAGATACGCAGTATTTT. Protein product: CASTTLAGVPTDTQYF. This chain links TRBV28 with TRBJ2-3; 11 bases are a match to TRBD2. With V trimmed by 7 bases and J by 2 bases, 8 bases remained unmatched. The CDR3 contains 16 residues. From germline, CDR1 is MDHEN and CDR2 SYDVKM. The full variable domain, rest sourced from reference TRBV28 and TRBJ2-3, is DVKVTQSSRYLVKRTGEKVFLECVQDMDHENMFWYRQDPGLGLRLIYFSYDVKMKEKGDIPEGYSVSREKKERFSLILESASTNQTSMYLCASTTLAGVPTDTQYFGPGTRLTVL.

The table lists this clonotype with many counts. The chain couples TRBV20-1 to TRBJ2-1, with 7 bases identical to TRBD1. V dropped 8 bases and J dropped 6; count of bases not matched to a gene: 13. The CDR3 has 14 amino acids. Germline V gene data show CDR1 as DFQATT and CDR2 as SNEGSKA (reference sequence). The CDR3 protein is CSITTGVKINEQFF. DNA of the CDR3: TGCAGTATAACCACAGGGGTAAAGATCAATGAGCAGTTCTTC.

Notes on this clonotype: The junction and the germline gene differ at one end; a read error may be behind it. The chain has TRBV4-2 and TRBJ2-5; weak D call: TRBD2 (6 bases). CDR1 and CDR2 from the germline V gene are LGHNA and YNFKEQ. The CDR3 loop spans 14 amino acids. CDR3 amino acids: CARSPGGGEETQYF. CDR3 coding DNA: TGTGCCAGGAGCCCTGGGGGAGGAGAGGAGACCCAGTACTTC.